Described below is a single T cell receptor (beta chain) sequence and its context. Its antigen remains unidentified. The data originate from a study of OX40 agonist ivuxolimab in advanced cancers. For the study at large: People in dose escalation had one of these cancers: hepatocellular carcinoma, melanoma, renal cell or head and neck cancer. Findings and limits, study-wide: Mean expanded clone counts were higher in CD8+ than CD4+ T cells.

Method: immunoSEQ multiplex PCR; TCRdb's copy keeps in-frame clones and lacks some. The table has around 73,000 clones, over 80% seen once. Germline V gives CDR1 MNHEY, CDR2 SMNVEV (reference sequence). This CDR3 comprises 15 residues. V lost 7 bases to trimming and J lost 2 bases; unmatched junction nucleotides: 11. V gene TRBV27 combines with J gene TRBJ2-7; 7 nucleotides align to TRBD2. The TCR originated in an adult with an advanced solid tumor such as melanoma, head and neck, liver or kidney cancer. The sample was CD4+ or CD8+ T cells sorted from blood, taken in a trial of the OX40 agonist ivuxolimab. The CDR3 protein is CASTPGGSGAYEQYF. CDR3 in DNA: TGTGCCAGCACTCCGGGAGGTAGCGGAGCCTACGAGCAGTACTTC.